Included here is one TCR beta chain sequence, with context. Its antigen is unidentified. This entry is derived from a study of cytomegalovirus exposure and HLA in healthy donors. Researchers ran the PCR with 60 Vbeta and 13 Jbeta primers. Only in-frame clones appear in the TCRdb table, and some are missing; sequencing was by immunoSEQ multiplex PCR. The sample has a few hundred thousand clones, about 83% seen once. This CDR3 has 14 amino acids. J gave up 1 base and V 2 bases, and 2 bases lay outside the gene matches. Germline V gives CDR1 KGHSH, CDR2 LQKENI. General study results and limits: A later analysis linked some 17,000 TCR beta sequences to HLA alleles at 0.05 false discovery rate. About 87% or about 30% of the time was how often most TCR beta V segments were productive, according to an earlier analysis.

The chain joins TRBV18 to TRBJ2-7, with 7 positions matching TRBD1. The clonotype was recovered from a girl aged 5 to 17 in good health and CMV-seronegative. Source material: PBMCs. CDR3 bases: TGTGCCAGCTCACCAATGACAGGGTCCTACGAGCAGTACTTC. This sequence encodes CASSPMTGSYEQYF.